A selection of T cell receptor beta chains follows, all from one sample in a study of T cell responses to AZD1222 COVID-19 vaccine. Sequencing used immunoSEQ multiplex PCR; TCRdb keeps in-frame clones, though not all of them. The sample lists fewer than 200,000 clones, roughly 92% seen once, with 3.6% in the top ten. Sequenced here: peripheral blood, sampled 28 days after the second dose of the MenACWY control vaccine. These receptors were obtained from an adult who received the MenACWY meningococcal vaccine as a control. CDR3s include the opening cysteine and the closing phenylalanine or tryptophan. Fields, in order: CDR3 length, V gene, D gene, clone size, J gene, CDR3 protein, CDR3 DNA. The D gene is left open where the match is weak. Rows may omit the clone size; those that give it use once, few, many or a size class.

13	TRBV5-1	-	-	TRBJ2-2	CASSLGGTGELFF	TGCGCCAGCAGCTTGGGAGGTACCGGGGAGCTGTTTTTT
15	TRBV30	TRBD1	-	TRBJ2-1	CAWSLRQGAYNEQFF	TGTGCCTGGAGTTTACGACAGGGAGCCTACAATGAGCAGTTCTTC
12	TRBV6-5	-	-	TRBJ1-1	CASRLDGTEAFF	TGTGCCAGCAGGCTGGACGGCACTGAAGCTTTCTTT
18	TRBV4-3	-	-	TRBJ1-1	CASSPTGGGHGRNTEAFF	TGCGCCAGCAGCCCGACGGGCGGGGGACACGGCCGGAACACTGAAGCTTTCTTT
15	TRBV5-1	-	-	TRBJ2-1	CASSYAGSQGDEQFF	TGCGCCAGCAGCTACGCCGGGTCCCAAGGGGATGAGCAGTTCTTC
13	TRBV27	-	-	TRBJ1-1	CASSLQQNTEAFF	TGTGCCAGCAGTTTGCAGCAGAACACTGAAGCTTTCTTT
15	TRBV7-9	TRBD1	once	TRBJ1-5	CASSLQGGDDQPQHF	TGTGCCAGCAGCTTACAGGGGGGGGACGACCAGCCCCAGCATTTT
18	TRBV19	TRBD1	-	TRBJ1-6	CASSNFPGTGMSNSPLHF	TGTGCCAGTAGTAATTTCCCCGGGACAGGGATGTCCAATTCACCCCTCCACTTT
15	TRBV11-2	TRBD1	-	TRBJ1-2	CASSLDSTGGLGYTF	TGTGCCAGCAGCTTAGATTCGACAGGGGGGCTTGGCTACACCTTC
15	TRBV6-2/TRBV6-3	-	-	TRBJ1-3	CASRPTGLSGNTIYF	TGTGCCAGCAGACCTACAGGATTATCTGGAAACACCATATATTTT
14	TRBV5-6	-	-	TRBJ1-3	CASSLGLNGNTIYF	TGTGCCAGCAGCTTGGGGTTAAATGGAAACACCATATATTTT
14	TRBV5-5	-	-	TRBJ1-5	CASSLVSFNQPQHF	TGTGCCAGCAGCTTGGTGTCCTTCAATCAGCCCCAGCATTTT
11	TRBV12-3/TRBV12-4	-	-	TRBJ1-1	CASNPGGEAFF	TGTGCCAGCAACCCGGGGGGCGAAGCTTTCTTT
13	TRBV19	-	once	TRBJ2-7	CASQDSATYEQYF	TGTGCCAGCCAAGACAGTGCGACCTACGAGCAGTACTTC
14	TRBV5-1	-	-	TRBJ2-7	CASSLGTLQYEQYF	TGCGCCAGCAGCTTAGGGACTCTTCAGTACGAGCAGTACTTC
15	TRBV6-4	-	-	TRBJ1-2	CASSDSGGTNYGYTF	TGTGCCAGCAGTGACTCGGGCGGAACTAACTATGGCTACACCTTC
15	TRBV7-2	TRBD1	-	TRBJ1-2	CASSLTRTGANGYTF	TGTGCCAGCAGCTTAACCAGGACAGGGGCAAATGGCTACACCTTC
15	TRBV18	-	-	TRBJ2-2	CASSPPSTYTGELFF	TGTGCCAGCTCACCACCGAGCACCTACACCGGGGAGCTGTTTTTT
15	TRBV6-5	-	-	TRBJ1-3	CASSYEGIAGNTIYF	TGTGCCAGCAGTTACGAGGGGATCGCTGGAAACACCATATATTTT
13	TRBV5-8	-	-	TRBJ2-3	CASSLVATDTQYF	TGTGCCAGCAGCTTGGTGGCCACAGATACGCAGTATTTT
19	TRBV9	TRBD2	-	TRBJ2-1	CASSVLVAGGPGAYNEQFF	TGTGCCAGCAGCGTACTTGTAGCGGGAGGGCCTGGGGCCTACAATGAGCAGTTCTTC
12	TRBV29-1	-	-	TRBJ1-1	CSALAGSTEAFF	TGCAGCGCTCTAGCGGGGAGCACTGAAGCTTTCTTT
15	TRBV25-1	TRBD1	-	TRBJ1-3	CASSGGTVSGNTIYF	TGTGCCAGCAGTGGGGGGACAGTCTCTGGAAACACCATATATTTT
15	TRBV5-1	TRBD2	-	TRBJ2-5	CASSLVSGSAETQYF	TGCGCCAGCAGCTTGGTTAGCGGGAGTGCCGAGACCCAGTACTTC
14	TRBV6-4	-	-	TRBJ2-1	CASSESRVGNEQFF	TGTGCCAGCAGTGAATCCAGAGTGGGGAATGAGCAGTTCTTC
12	TRBV9	-	-	TRBJ2-5	CASSGGLETQYF	TGTGCCAGCAGCGGGGGGCTAGAGACCCAGTACTTC
11	TRBV19	-	-	TRBJ2-6	CASSGTNVLTF	TGTGCCAGTAGTGGGACGAACGTCCTGACTTTC
15	TRBV9	-	-	TRBJ2-1	CASSVGGRDYNEQFF	TGTGCCAGCAGCGTAGGGGGACGGGACTACAATGAGCAGTTCTTC
15	TRBV6-5	-	-	TRBJ2-3	CASNSFGLLGDTQYF	TGTGCCAGCAATTCGTTCGGACTACTGGGAGATACGCAGTATTTT
13	TRBV27	-	-	TRBJ1-5	CASSFLGNQPQHF	TGTGCCAGCAGTTTCCTGGGAAATCAGCCCCAGCATTTT
14	TRBV6-5	-	-	TRBJ2-1	CASSYSTLGNEQFF	TGTGCCAGCAGTTACTCGACACTGGGCAATGAGCAGTTCTTC
14	TRBV7-8	-	-	TRBJ1-6	CASSLGDYNSPLHF	TGTGCCAGCAGCTTGGGGGACTATAATTCACCCCTCCACTTT